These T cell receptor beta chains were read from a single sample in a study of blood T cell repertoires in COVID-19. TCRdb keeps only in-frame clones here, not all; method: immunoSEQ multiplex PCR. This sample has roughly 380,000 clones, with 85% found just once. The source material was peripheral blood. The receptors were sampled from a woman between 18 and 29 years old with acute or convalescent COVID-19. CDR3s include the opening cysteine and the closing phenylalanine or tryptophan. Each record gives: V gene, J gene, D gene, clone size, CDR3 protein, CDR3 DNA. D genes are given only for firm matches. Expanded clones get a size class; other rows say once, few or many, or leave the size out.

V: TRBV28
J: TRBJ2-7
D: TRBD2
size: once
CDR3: CASSPLAGVLYEQYF
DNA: TGTGCCAGCAGTCCCCTAGCGGGAGTCCTCTACGAGCAGTACTTC

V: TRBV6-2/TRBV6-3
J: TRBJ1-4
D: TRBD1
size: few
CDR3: CASSTTGGREKLFF
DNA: TGTGCCAGCAGTACGACAGGGGGCCGGGAAAAACTGTTTTTT

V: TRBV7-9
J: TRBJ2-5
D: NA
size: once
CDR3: CASTVYQKAQETQYF
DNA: TGTGCCAGCACCGTCTACCAAAAAGCACAAGAGACCCAGTACTTC

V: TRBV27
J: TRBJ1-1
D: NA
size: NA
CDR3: CASSPGGEQKPEVMNTEAFF
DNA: TGTGCCAGCAGTCCGGGGGGGGAACAAAAGCCCGAAGTTATGAACACTGAAGCTTTCTTT

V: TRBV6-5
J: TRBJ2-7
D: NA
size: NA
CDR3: CASAEGGALYEQYF
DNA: TGTGCCAGCGCCGAGGGCGGGGCCCTCTACGAGCAGTACTTC

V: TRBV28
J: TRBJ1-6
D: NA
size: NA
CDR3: CASSLLPQDGSSYNSPLHF
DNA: TGTGCCAGCAGTTTGCTCCCACAGGACGGTAGCTCCTATAATTCACCCCTCCACTTT

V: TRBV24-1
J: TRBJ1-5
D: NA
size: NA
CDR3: CATSDVNSNQPQHF
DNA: TGTGCCACCAGTGATGTAAATAGCAATCAGCCCCAGCATTTT

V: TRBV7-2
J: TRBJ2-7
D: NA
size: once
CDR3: CASSASSGHPYEQYF
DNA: TGTGCCAGCAGTGCAAGTAGCGGACATCCCTACGAGCAGTACTTC

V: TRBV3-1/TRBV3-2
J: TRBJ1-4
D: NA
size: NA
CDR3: CASSQEDRGEKLFF
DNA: TGTGCCAGCAGCCAAGAGGATAGGGGTGAAAAACTGTTTTTT

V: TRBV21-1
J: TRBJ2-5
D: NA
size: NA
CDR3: CASSKYRLDRGTETQYF
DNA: TGTGCCAGCAGCAAATATAGACTTGACAGGGGGACGGAGACCCAGTACTTC

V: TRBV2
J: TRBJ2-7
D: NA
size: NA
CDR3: CASSMGAGREQYF
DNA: TGTGCCAGCAGTATGGGGGCGGGTCGCGAGCAGTACTTC

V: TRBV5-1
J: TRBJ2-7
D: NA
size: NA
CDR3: CASSLAEVPYEQYF
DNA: TGCGCCAGCAGCTTGGCCGAGGTGCCCTACGAGCAGTACTTC

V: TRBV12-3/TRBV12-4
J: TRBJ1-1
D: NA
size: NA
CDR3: CASSLVGGNEAFF
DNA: TGTGCCAGCAGTTTAGTTGGGGGGAATGAAGCTTTCTTT

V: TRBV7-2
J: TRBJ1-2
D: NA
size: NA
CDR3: CASSLGQGLTYGGYTF
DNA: TGTGCCAGCAGCTTAGGTCAGGGCCTAACATATGGTGGCTACACCTTC

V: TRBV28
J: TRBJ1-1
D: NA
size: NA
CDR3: CASSLLGQFNTEAFF
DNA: TGTGCCAGCAGTCTCCTTGGACAGTTCAACACTGAAGCTTTCTTT

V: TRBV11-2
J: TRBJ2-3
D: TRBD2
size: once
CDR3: CASSLDIAGNTDTQYF
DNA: TGTGCCAGCAGCTTAGATATAGCGGGGAACACAGATACGCAGTATTTT

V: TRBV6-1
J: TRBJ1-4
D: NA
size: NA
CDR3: CASSEILDWAGTPEKLFF
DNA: TGTGCCAGCAGTGAAATCCTTGATTGGGCGGGCACGCCGGAAAAACTGTTTTTT

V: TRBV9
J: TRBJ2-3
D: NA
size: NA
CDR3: CASSVMAGTDTQYF
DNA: TGTGCCAGCAGCGTAATGGCGGGCACAGATACGCAGTATTTT

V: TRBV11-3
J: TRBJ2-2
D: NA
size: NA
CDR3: CASSLGLRLNTGELFF
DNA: TGTGCCAGCAGCTTAGGATTGCGATTGAACACCGGGGAGCTGTTTTTT

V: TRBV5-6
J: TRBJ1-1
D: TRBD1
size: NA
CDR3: CASSRDRVIVDSEAFF
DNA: TGTGCCAGCAGCCGGGACAGGGTAATAGTGGATTCTGAAGCTTTCTTT

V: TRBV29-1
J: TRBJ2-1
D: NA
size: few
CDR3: CSAQASLNEQFF
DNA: TGCAGCGCCCAAGCTAGCTTAAATGAGCAGTTCTTC

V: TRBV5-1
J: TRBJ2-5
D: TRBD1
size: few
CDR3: CASSLAAGGRETQYF
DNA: TGCGCCAGCAGCTTGGCGGCAGGGGGAAGGGAGACCCAGTACTTC

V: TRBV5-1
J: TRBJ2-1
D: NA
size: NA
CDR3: CASSLNGLPESREQFF
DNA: TGCGCCAGCAGCTTGAACGGACTACCCGAGAGTCGGGAGCAGTTCTTC

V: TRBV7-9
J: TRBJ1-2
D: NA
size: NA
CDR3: CASSLAFIRDYGYTF
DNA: TGTGCCAGCAGCTTAGCTTTTATTCGAGACTATGGCTACACCTTC

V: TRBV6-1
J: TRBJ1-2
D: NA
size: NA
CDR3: CASSESRSNYGYTF
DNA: TGTGCCAGCAGTGAATCGAGGAGTAACTATGGCTACACCTTC

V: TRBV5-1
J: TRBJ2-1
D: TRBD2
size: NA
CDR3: CASSLEFGEGPFF
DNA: TGCGCCAGCAGCTTGGAATTTGGGGAGGGACCGTTCTTC

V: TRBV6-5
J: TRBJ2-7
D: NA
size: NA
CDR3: CASRGQYSSYEQYF
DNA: TGTGCCAGCAGGGGCCAATATAGCTCCTACGAGCAGTACTTC

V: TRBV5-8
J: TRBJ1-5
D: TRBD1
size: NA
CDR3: CASRPEDRGNQPQHF
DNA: TGTGCCAGCAGACCCGAAGACAGGGGGAATCAGCCCCAGCATTTT

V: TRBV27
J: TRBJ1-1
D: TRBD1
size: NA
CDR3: CASRGTGGFYMNTEAFF
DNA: TGTGCCAGCAGGGGGACAGGGGGCTTTTATATGAACACTGAAGCTTTCTTT

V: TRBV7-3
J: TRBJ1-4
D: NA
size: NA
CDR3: CASSTRGGEKLFF
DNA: TGTGCCAGCAGCACCCGTGGAGGGGAAAAACTGTTTTTT

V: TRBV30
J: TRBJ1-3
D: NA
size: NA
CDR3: CAWSVASSGNTIYF
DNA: TGTGCCTGGAGTGTTGCCAGCTCTGGAAACACCATATATTTT

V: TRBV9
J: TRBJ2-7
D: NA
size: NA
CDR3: CASSVASGDYEQYF
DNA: TGTGCCAGCAGCGTAGCTTCGGGAGACTACGAGCAGTACTTC

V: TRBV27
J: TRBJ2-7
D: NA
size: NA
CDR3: CASSLLALNTARNEQYF
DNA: TGTGCCAGCAGTTTATTAGCGTTAAATACTGCGCGAAACGAGCAGTACTTC

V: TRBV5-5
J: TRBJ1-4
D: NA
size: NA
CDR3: CASSFPGVGEKLFF
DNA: TGTGCCAGCAGCTTCCCAGGGGTAGGAGAAAAACTGTTTTTT

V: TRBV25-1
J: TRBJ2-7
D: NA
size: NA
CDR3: CASSATGLYEQYF
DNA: TGTGCCAGCAGTGCCACAGGGTTGTACGAGCAGTACTTC

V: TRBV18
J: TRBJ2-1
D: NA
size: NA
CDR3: CASSPPVAPSEQFF
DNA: TGTGCCAGCTCACCACCGGTCGCCCCCAGTGAGCAGTTCTTC

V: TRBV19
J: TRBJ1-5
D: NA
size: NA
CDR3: CASSRREYSNQPQHF
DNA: TGTGCCAGTAGTAGGAGGGAGTATAGCAATCAGCCCCAGCATTTT

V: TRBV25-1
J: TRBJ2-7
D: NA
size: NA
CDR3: CASSSGYEQYF
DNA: TGTGCCAGCAGTTCGGGCTACGAGCAGTACTTC

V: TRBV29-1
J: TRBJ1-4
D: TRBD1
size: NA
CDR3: CSVVGQGQVGKLFF
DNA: TGCAGCGTTGTAGGACAGGGCCAGGTTGGAAAACTGTTTTTT

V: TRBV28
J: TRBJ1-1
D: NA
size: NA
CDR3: CASNMNTEAFF
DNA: TGTGCCAGCAACATGAACACTGAAGCTTTCTTT